Sequencing of this TCR beta chain was carried out in a study of response to subunit inactivated influenza vaccine. Findings of the study overall: It was suggested by the authors that few new T cells are recruited by each seasonal influenza vaccination.

To note about this clonotype: Its antigen is undetermined.

The CDR3 consists of 15 residues. With 2 bases clipped from V and 6 bases from J, the junction kept 1 base outside the gene matches. Each CDR3 protein gets one entry after TCRdb re-called the RT-PCR reads with MiXCR. Found here are about 300,000 distinct CDR3 sequences, 21% of them singletons; the top ten hold 10%. The TCR sequence derives from a man between 45 and 75 years old who received an inactivated influenza vaccine. The sample in question was PBMCs from blood, obtained about 20 months after vaccination. The chain couples TRBV12-3 or TRBV12-4 to TRBJ2-1, with TRBD2 matching 13 bases. The CDR3 coding sequence is TGTGCCAGCAGTTTAAGACTAGCGGGAGGCAATGAGCAGTTCTTC. This codes for CASSLRLAGGNEQFF.